Presented here are 28 T cell receptor beta chains from one specimen sequenced in a study of T cell changes during pregnancy in multiple sclerosis. The data were produced by immunoSEQ multiplex PCR, yet TCRdb's version contains in-frame clones alone and is incomplete. Altogether under 70,000 clones are present, around 92% being singletons, with the ten largest covering under 2.5%. Sequences were derived from peripheral blood, sampled in the third trimester of pregnancy. All receptors derive from a female donor in good health, enrolled as a control in a pregnancy study.

This chain joins TRBV4-2 and TRBJ2-1; D not resolved. V lost 5 bases to trimming and J lost 0 bases, with 14 bases between them. CDR1 and CDR2 from the germline V gene are LGHNA and YNFKEQ. CDR3 length: 16 amino acids. The CDR3 protein is CASSTSSWSSYNEQFF. In DNA, the CDR3 is TGTGCCAGCAGCACGTCTTCTTGGAGCTCCTACAATGAGCAGTTCTTC.

The V call is TRBV6-1, the J call TRBJ2-3; the match to TRBD1 covers 8 bases. Germline V gene data show CDR1 as MNHNS and CDR2 as SASEGT. V was pared by 11 bases and J by 0 bases, with 10 bases of the junction left unmatched. The CDR3 totals 15 residues. The CDR3, as DNA: TGTGCCGGCCATAGACAGGGGAAGAGCACAGATACGCAGTATTTT. Encoded protein: CAGHRQGKSTDTQYF.

The genes are TRBV5-4 and TRBJ2-7; D is uncertain. The germline CDR1 and CDR2 sequences are SGHNT and YYREEE (reference sequence). CDR3 length equals 11 residues. The ends were cut back, 4 bases at V and 5 bases at J, with 7 bases in the middle. The CDR3 region has the DNA TGTGCCAGCAGCAGCCAAAACGAGCAGTACTTC. This sequence encodes CASSSQNEQYF.

As DNA, the CDR3 is TGTGCCAGCAGCCAGGGCCGGGGGGCGTACGAGCAGTACTTC. Protein: CASSQGRGAYEQYF. The chain uses TRBV7-6 and TRBJ2-7; a weak D match, TRBD2 (7 bases). Germline CDR1 reads SGHVS; CDR2 reads FNYEAQ. The CDR3 length is 14 residues. Trimming removed 5 bases from V and 4 bases from J, with 15 bases in between.

J is TRBJ2-1 and V is TRBV6-5; TRBD2 matches at 9 bases. V lost 5 bases to trimming and J lost 0 bases; unmatched junction nucleotides: 2. Germline V gives CDR1 MNHEY, CDR2 SVGAGI. The CDR3 is made up of 15 amino acids. CDR3 amino acids: CASSPRGGSYNEQFF. The CDR3 coding sequence is TGTGCCAGCAGTCCGCGGGGGGGCTCCTACAATGAGCAGTTCTTC.

V and J are TRBV5-1 and TRBJ2-7; 11 bases align to TRBD2. Germline V lookup: CDR1 SGHRS, CDR2 YFSETQ. The ends lost 3 bases at V and 0 bases at J; junction bases unmatched: 2. The CDR3 length is 15 residues. CDR3 DNA: TGCGCCAGCAGCTCTGGGACTAGCGGCTCCTACGAGCAGTACTTC. This codes for CASSSGTSGSYEQYF.

CDR3 bases: TGTGCCAGCAGCCGTCCCTCCGCCACAGGACCCAATCAGCCCCAGCATTTT. Encoded protein: CASSRPSATGPNQPQHF. The gene calls are TRBV7-9 and TRBJ1-5; maybe TRBD1 (5 bases). This CDR3 region has 17 residues. Germline-derived CDR1 and CDR2 are SEHNR and FQNEAQ (reference sequence). The ends were cut back, 5 bases at V and 3 bases at J, with 20 bases in the middle.

The CDR3 bases are TGTGCCAGCAGTGACTCTCACCAGGGGGAGGATGGCTACACCTTC. Its translation is CASSDSHQGEDGYTF. V is TRBV6-4 and J is TRBJ1-2, with 7 bases that match TRBD1. Germline V gene lookup returns CDR1 MRHNA and CDR2 SNTAGT. Trimming removed 0 bases from V and 6 bases from J; junction bases left unmatched: 7. CDR3 size: 15 residues.

The genes are TRBV14 and TRBJ2-7, with a weak D call TRBD1 (5 bases). V was trimmed by 3 bases and J by 3 bases, leaving 15 bases between them. The CDR3 has 15 amino acids. The germline V gene has CDR1 SGHDN and CDR2 FVKESK. The DNA of the CDR3 is TGTGCCAGCAGCCACACCTCCAGGGCCTTCTACGAGCAGTACTTC. This encodes CASSHTSRAFYEQYF.

CDR3 sequence: CASRGWVTTDTQYF. In nucleotides, the CDR3 is TGTGCCAGCCGAGGATGGGTAACCACAGATACGCAGTATTTT. The chain links TRBV27 to TRBJ2-3; unclear D gene. The CDR3 is made up of 14 amino acids. CDR1 and CDR2 from the germline V gene are MNHEY and SMNVEV (reference sequence). V lost 8 bases and J lost 2, with 14 bases in between.

This clone is a singleton in its sample. This sequence joins TRBV9 and TRBJ1-1; D unclear. CDR3 length: 14 amino acids. Germline CDR1 SGDLS, CDR2 YYNGEE. Trimming took 1 base from V and 1 from J, leaving 8 bases between them. CDR3 loop: CASSVKGENTEAFF. The CDR3 coding sequence is TGTGCCAGCAGCGTAAAGGGAGAGAACACTGAAGCTTTCTTT.

This sequence joins TRBV5-5 and TRBJ1-2, with D possibly TRBD1 on 6 matching bases. Deletions cut 4 bases from V and 3 bases from J, with 25 bases between. Germline CDR1 and CDR2: SGHKS and YYEKEE (reference sequence). CDR3 length equals 18 residues. CDR3: CASSPALTVQGAHYGYTF. The DNA for the CDR3 is TGTGCCAGCAGCCCGGCTTTGACCGTACAGGGAGCCCACTATGGCTACACCTTC.

J is TRBJ2-5 and V is TRBV18, with TRBD1 as a possible D gene (5 bases). The V gene's germline CDR1 is KGHSH and CDR2 LQKENI. The V end lost 4 bases, the J end lost 2 bases, and 5 bases lay between the germline ends. The CDR3 spans 12 residues. The CDR3 is CASSRQQETQYF. CDR3 nucleotide sequence: TGTGCCAGCTCACGACAGCAAGAGACCCAGTACTTC.

The gene calls are TRBV6-1 and TRBJ1-2, with 8 bases aligning to TRBD1. The CDR3 has 15 amino acids. Germline lookup yields CDR1 MNHNS and CDR2 SASEGT. V was clipped by 1 base and J by 8 bases; unmatched bases: 9. CDR3 in amino acids: CASSEDRWTGLGYTF. The CDR3 region has the DNA TGTGCCAGCAGTGAAGATAGGTGGACAGGGTTAGGCTACACCTTC.

The table lists this clone with a few counts. This chain connects TRBV6-6 to TRBJ1-1; 10 positions agree with TRBD1. The V and J ends lost 7 bases and 6 bases, in that order; junction bases with no gene match: 8. CDR1 is MNHNY, CDR2 SVGAGI, per germline (reference sequence). CDR3 size: 14 residues. DNA for the CDR3: TGTGCCAGCAACGTGGGACAGGGGTGGGCTGAAGCTTTCTTT. Translation: CASNVGQGWAEAFF.

The chain carries TRBV7-2 and TRBJ2-4; D may be TRBD1 (5 bases). The germline V and J ends were trimmed by 2 bases and 8 bases, with 13 bases remaining between them. Germline-derived CDR1 and CDR2 are SGHTA and FQGNSA. The CDR3 runs 14 residues. The CDR3 protein is CASSLNQGRDIQYF. In DNA form, the CDR3 reads TGTGCCAGCAGCTTAAACCAGGGCCGTGACATTCAGTACTTC.

V usage is TRBV6-5 and J usage is TRBJ2-3, with TRBD1 as a possible D gene (6 bases). V was trimmed by 4 bases and J by 4 bases, leaving 15 bases between them. Germline CDR1 and CDR2: MNHEY and SVGAGI. This CDR3 spans 15 amino acids. This CDR3 reads CASSWGMTGADTQYF. CDR3 DNA: TGTGCCAGCAGTTGGGGGATGACAGGCGCAGATACGCAGTATTTT.

The chain employs TRBV7-2 and TRBJ2-3; 7 bases match TRBD2. J was trimmed by 1 base and V by 4 bases; bases with no gene match: 11. CDR1 and CDR2 (germline): SGHTA, FQGNSA. This CDR3 has 17 residues. The chain's CDR3 is CASSSGLGLAGTDTQYF. Written as DNA, the CDR3 is TGTGCCAGCAGCTCTGGCCTTGGGCTAGCGGGCACAGATACGCAGTATTTT.

This clone occurred once. The rearrangement uses TRBV7-2 and TRBJ2-7; TRBD1 matches 7 bases. V lost 5 bases and J lost 9; bases outside the gene matches: 10. CDR3 length equals 13 residues. Looked up from germline, CDR1 is SGHTA and CDR2 is FQGNSA. CDR3 region: CASSKSRGFGQYF. CDR3 coding DNA: TGTGCCAGCAGCAAATCCAGGGGGTTCGGGCAGTACTTC.

The J gene is TRBJ2-2, the V gene TRBV27; 9 bases map to TRBD2. Unmatched junction bases numbered 11, after V lost 5 bases and J lost 7 bases. CDR3 length equals 16 residues. CDR1 and CDR2 from the germline V gene are MNHEY and SMNVEV (reference sequence). CDR3 in amino acids: CASSRSSGSGVGELFF. The CDR3, as DNA: TGTGCCAGCAGTCGGAGTAGCGGGAGCGGAGTCGGGGAGCTGTTTTTT.

This clone was counted between two and nine times. The V call is TRBV27, the J call TRBJ2-1, with 11 bases fitting TRBD2. Per germline, CDR1 MNHEY and CDR2 SMNVEV (reference sequence). The CDR3 spans 15 residues. V lost 3 bases, J lost 5 bases, and 3 bases stayed unmatched. CDR3 region: CASSFTGLADNEQFF. CDR3 sequence (DNA): TGTGCCAGCAGTTTTACGGGACTAGCGGACAATGAGCAGTTCTTC.

The chain joins TRBV9 to TRBJ1-1; the D is unclear. The CDR3 spans 13 residues. CDR1 is SGDLS, CDR2 YYNGEE, per germline. Between the trimmed V and J ends, which lost 4 bases and 0 bases, there was a span of 7 bases. As DNA, the CDR3 is TGTGCCAGCAGCCCCAACATGAACACTGAAGCTTTCTTT. This sequence encodes CASSPNMNTEAFF.

The chain carries TRBV29-1 and TRBJ2-1; 7 bases agree with TRBD2. The CDR3 is 14 residues long. Germline V gene lookup returns CDR1 SQVTM and CDR2 ANQGSEA. The V gene end was trimmed by 3 bases and the J gene end by 3 bases; junction bases not matched to a gene: 5. The CDR3, as DNA: TGCAGCGTTGACCGAGCGGGAATCTACAATGAGCAGTTCTTC. Encoded protein: CSVDRAGIYNEQFF.

CDR3 DNA sequence: TGTGCCAGCAGTTACGTGAAGGTCGGGGTCGCTGAAGCTTTCTTT. Encoded protein: CASSYVKVGVAEAFF. The gene calls are TRBV6-5 and TRBJ1-1; D unclear. V was cut by 2 bases and J by 6 bases, with 16 bases left in between. The CDR3 length is 15 residues. Germline V gene sequence: CDR1 MNHEY, CDR2 SVGAGI.

The genes are TRBV10-3 and TRBJ2-7; 15 bases line up with TRBD2. Germline lookup yields CDR1 ENHRY and CDR2 SYGVKD. The V segment lost 4 bases and the J segment 7 bases; nucleotides outside the gene matches: 11. The CDR3 spans 17 residues. The chain's CDR3 is CAISVSGLAGGPGEQYF. As DNA, the CDR3 is TGTGCCATCAGTGTTTCGGGACTAGCGGGGGGCCCGGGGGAGCAGTACTTC.

This clone was detected once. The gene calls are TRBV5-1 and TRBJ2-3, with a possible D match to TRBD2 (6 bases). Germline-derived CDR1 and CDR2 are SGHRS and YFSETQ. With 6 bases removed from V and 3 bases from J, the gap between germline ends came to 14 bases. This CDR3 region has 14 residues. In DNA form, the CDR3 reads TGCGCCAGCACCACGTTGGGGGGAACAGATACGCAGTATTTT. It codes for CASTTLGGTDTQYF.

The rearrangement uses TRBV19 and TRBJ1-1, with D possibly being TRBD1 (6 bases). Trimming took 10 bases from V and 1 from J, leaving 10 bases between them. This CDR3 has 12 amino acids. Looked up from germline, CDR1 is LNHDA and CDR2 is SQIVND (reference sequence). The CDR3 loop is CAILTGNTEAFF. The CDR3 nucleotides read TGTGCCATTTTGACAGGGAACACTGAAGCTTTCTTT.

The chain carries TRBV6-5 and TRBJ1-1, with a tentative D call TRBD1 (5 bases). V was shortened by 7 bases and J by 0 bases, with 12 bases between the two germline ends. This CDR3 has 14 residues. CDR1 and CDR2 from the germline V gene are MNHEY and SVGAGI. The CDR3 sequence is CASTRGPMNTEAFF. CDR3 sequence (DNA): TGTGCCAGCACGCGGGGACCAATGAACACTGAAGCTTTCTTT.